The subject of this entry is one TCR beta chain. Treatment in this sample: oral pan-JAK inhibitor, 5-10 mg twice daily. From alopecia areata patients, lesional scalp punch biopsies and peripheral blood were collected. The data derive from a study of CD8+ T cells in alopecia areata. Whole-study context: Tofacitinib administration persisted for 6 to 18 months, succeeded by 6 months off drug. Using the percentage of affected scalp area, treated patients' severity was scored.

As the sequencing template, cDNA was produced by extracting RNA and reverse transcribing it. Sequencing was performed with immunoSEQ multiplex PCR; in TCRdb, only in-frame clones are kept and a portion is missing. Among some 210,000 clones listed, around 65% were seen once. The CDR3 has 13 residues. Trimming pared 7 bases from V and 1 base from J, leaving 9 bases between. CDR1 is SGHDN and CDR2 is FVKESK in the germline V gene. Sequencing used CD4+ T cells sorted from blood, obtained at week 44, from a patient treated with tofacitinib. This chain links TRBV14 with TRBJ2-3; D is undetermined. The TCR originated in a human donor with alopecia areata. CDR3 bases: TGTGCCAGCAACCTGCACGGCACAGATACGCAGTATTTT. This translates into CASNLHGTDTQYF.